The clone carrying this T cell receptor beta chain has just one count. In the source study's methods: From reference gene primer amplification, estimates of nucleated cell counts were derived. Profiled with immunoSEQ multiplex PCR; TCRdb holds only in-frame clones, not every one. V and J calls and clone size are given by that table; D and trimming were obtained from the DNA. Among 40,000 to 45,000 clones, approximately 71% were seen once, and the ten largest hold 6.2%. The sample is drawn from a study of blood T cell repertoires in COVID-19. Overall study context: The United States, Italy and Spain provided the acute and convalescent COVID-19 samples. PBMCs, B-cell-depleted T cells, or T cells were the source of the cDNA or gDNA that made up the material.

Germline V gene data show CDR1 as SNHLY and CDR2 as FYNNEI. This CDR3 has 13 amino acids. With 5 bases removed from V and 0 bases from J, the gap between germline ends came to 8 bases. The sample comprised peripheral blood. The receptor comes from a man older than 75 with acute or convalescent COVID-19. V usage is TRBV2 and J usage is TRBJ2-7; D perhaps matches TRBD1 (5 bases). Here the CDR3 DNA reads TGTGCCAGCAGTTTTCAGGGCTCCTACGAGCAGTACTTC. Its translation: CASSFQGSYEQYF. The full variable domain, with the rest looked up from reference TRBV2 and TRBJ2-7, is EPEVTQTPSHQVTQMGQEVILRCVPISNHLYFYWYRQILGQKVEFLVSFYNNEISEKSEIFDDQFSVERPDGSNFTLKIRSTKLEDSAMYFCASSFQGSYEQYFGPGTRLTVT.